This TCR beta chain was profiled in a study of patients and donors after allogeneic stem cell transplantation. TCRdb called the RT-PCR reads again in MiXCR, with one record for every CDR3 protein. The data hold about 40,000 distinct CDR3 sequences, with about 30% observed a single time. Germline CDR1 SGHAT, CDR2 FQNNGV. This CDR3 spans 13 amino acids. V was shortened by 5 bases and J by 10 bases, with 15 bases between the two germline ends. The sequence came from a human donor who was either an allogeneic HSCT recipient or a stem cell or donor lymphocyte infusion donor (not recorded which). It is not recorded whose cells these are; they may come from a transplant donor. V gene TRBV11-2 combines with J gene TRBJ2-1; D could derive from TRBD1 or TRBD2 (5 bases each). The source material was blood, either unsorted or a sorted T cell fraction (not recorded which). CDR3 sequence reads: CASSQGGGSEQFF. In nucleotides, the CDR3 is TGTGCCAGCAGCCAAGGTGGGGGAAGCGAGCAGTTCTTC.